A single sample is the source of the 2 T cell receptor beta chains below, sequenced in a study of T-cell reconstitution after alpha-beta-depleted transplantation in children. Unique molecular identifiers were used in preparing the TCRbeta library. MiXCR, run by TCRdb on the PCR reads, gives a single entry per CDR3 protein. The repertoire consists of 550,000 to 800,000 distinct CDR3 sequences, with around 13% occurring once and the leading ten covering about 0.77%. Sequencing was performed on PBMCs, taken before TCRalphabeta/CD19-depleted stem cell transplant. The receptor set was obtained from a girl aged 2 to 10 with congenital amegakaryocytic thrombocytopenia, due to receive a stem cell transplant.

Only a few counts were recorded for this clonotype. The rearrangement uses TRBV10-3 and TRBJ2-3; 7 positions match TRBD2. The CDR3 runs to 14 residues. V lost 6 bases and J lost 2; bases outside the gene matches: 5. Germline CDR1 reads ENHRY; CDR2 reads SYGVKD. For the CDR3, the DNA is TGTGCCATCAGAGCTAGCGGAGTCACAGATACGCAGTATTTT. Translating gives CAIRASGVTDTQYF.

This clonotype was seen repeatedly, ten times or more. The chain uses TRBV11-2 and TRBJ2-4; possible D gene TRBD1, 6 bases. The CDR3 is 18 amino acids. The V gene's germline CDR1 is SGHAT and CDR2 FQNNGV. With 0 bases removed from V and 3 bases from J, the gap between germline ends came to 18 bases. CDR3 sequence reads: CASSLDSHSDSYKNIQYF. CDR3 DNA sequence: TGTGCCAGCAGCTTAGATAGCCACTCGGACAGCTACAAAAACATTCAGTACTTC.